This is a list of T cell receptor beta chains from one sample in a study of T cells in Graves' hyperthyroidism and ophthalmopathy. TCRdb ran MiXCR on the multiplex PCR reads and lists one entry per CDR3 protein. The repertoire holds hundreds of thousands of distinct CDR3 sequences, approximately 15% seen once, with around a quarter in the top ten. Sequencing was done on a sample of blood. The source of these receptors is a woman under 30 with Graves' hyperthyroidism that later progressed to Graves' ophthalmopathy. The CDR3 runs from the conserved cysteine through the conserved F or W. Fields, in order: clone size, J gene, D gene, V gene, CDR3 DNA, CDR3 protein. A D gene is named only where the DNA matches it firmly. Clone size is given for some rows only: seen once, a few or many times, or a class if the clone is expanded.

few	TRBJ2-4	.	TRBV28	TGTGCCAGCAGTTCGGGCAGGGAGTTTGGAAACATTCAGTACTTC	CASSSGREFGNIQYF
few	TRBJ2-5	.	TRBV20-1	TGCAGTGCTAGGGCCCCCACACAGGCCATTGGGCCAAATTTCCAAGAGACCCAGTACTTC	CSARAPTQAIGPNFQETQYF
.	TRBJ2-7	.	TRBV28	TGTGCCAGCAGTCTCCCCCGGGGCGCCTACTCCTACGAGCAGTACTTC	CASSLPRGAYSYEQYF
many	TRBJ2-7	TRBD2	TRBV28	TGTGCCAGCAGATCTTCCACCTTAGCGGGAACGGGGCAGTACTTC	CASRSSTLAGTGQYF
many	TRBJ2-2	TRBD2	TRBV28	TGTGCCAGCAGTATCGCGACTAGCGGGAGGGACACCGGGGAGCTGTTTTTT	CASSIATSGRDTGELFF
many	TRBJ2-7	.	TRBV11-2	TGTGCCAGCAGCTTAGTAGGCAGGTCGACCTACGAGCAGTACTTC	CASSLVGRSTYEQYF
few	TRBJ2-1	TRBD2	TRBV20-1	TGCAGTGCTAGAAGCGGGAGGGGGGCAAATGAGCAGTTCTTC	CSARSGRGANEQFF
few	TRBJ1-3	.	TRBV5-6	TGTGCCAGCAGTTCATGGCGCAGCGTTGGAAACACCATATATTTT	CASSSWRSVGNTIYF
many	TRBJ1-5	.	TRBV12-3/TRBV12-4	TGTGCCAGCAGTTTGACCGGGGTGCTTAATCAGCCCCAGCATTTT	CASSLTGVLNQPQHF
.	TRBJ2-1	.	TRBV7-8	TGTGCCAGCAGCTTAAGTCAGGGGGGGGGTAATGAGCAGTTCTTC	CASSLSQGGGNEQFF
many	TRBJ1-5	.	TRBV18	TGTGCCAGCTCACTCCGGGACAGCAATCAGCCCCAGCATTTT	CASSLRDSNQPQHF
.	TRBJ2-5	.	TRBV10-2	TGCGCCAGCAGCCCGGGACAGGGACTAGGCCAGTACTTC	CASSPGQGLGQYF
many	TRBJ2-2	TRBD1	TRBV2	TGTGCCAGCAGGGACAGGGGGCTGGGGAACACCGGGGAGCTGTTTTTT	CASRDRGLGNTGELFF
many	TRBJ2-6	TRBD1	TRBV2	TGTGCCAGCAGCCGGGACAGGTTATCTCTGGGGGCCAACGTCCTGACTTTC	CASSRDRLSLGANVLTF
many	TRBJ2-1	TRBD2	TRBV2	TGTGCCAGCAGGCCCTATCTTAGCGGGACCTACAATGAGCAGTTCTTC	CASRPYLSGTYNEQFF
once	TRBJ1-5	TRBD1	TRBV27	TGTGCCAGCAGTTTAGGGTCAGGGGGCGACAAGCCCCAGCATTTT	CASSLGSGGDKPQHF
.	TRBJ2-1	TRBD2	TRBV20-1	TGCAGTGCTAGCCTAGCGGGGCGCTCCTACAATGAGCAGTTCTTC	CSASLAGRSYNEQFF
few	TRBJ2-1	.	TRBV20-1	TGCAGTGCTAGGCCCGGGGCTAGCGTCTACAATGAGCAGTTCTTC	CSARPGASVYNEQFF
.	TRBJ2-1	TRBD2	TRBV11-3	TGTGCCAGCAGCTTAGCTAGCGGGAGGCCGGATGAGCAGTTCTTC	CASSLASGRPDEQFF
many	TRBJ2-3	.	TRBV20-1	TGCAGTGATCAGGCCACAGATACGCAGTATTTT	CSDQATDTQYF
.	TRBJ1-4	.	TRBV20-1	TGCAGTGCGGGGGACATTTATGAAAAACTGTTTTTT	CSAGDIYEKLFF
few	TRBJ2-2	TRBD2	TRBV29-1	TGCAGCGTCATGGGACTAGTTGGATCCGGGGAGCTGTTTTTT	CSVMGLVGSGELFF
.	TRBJ2-1	.	TRBV6-2/TRBV6-3	TGTGCCAGCAGTTACTACATTAAGACAGGAGGGCCTGTTGTGGGGCCCTGGGACAATGAGCAGTTCTTC	CASSYYIKTGGPVVGPWDNEQFF
.	TRBJ2-3	TRBD2	TRBV7-9	TGTGCCAGCAGCTTAGGGGGACTAGCGGGCTCTTCTAGCACAGATACGCAGTATTTT	CASSLGGLAGSSSTDTQYF
many	TRBJ2-7	.	TRBV9	TGTGCCAGCAGCGGGACAGTCTCCTACGAGCAGTACTTC	CASSGTVSYEQYF
.	TRBJ1-4	TRBD1	TRBV7-9	TGTGCCAGCAGAAACCCGACAGGGTCATTGAATGAAAAACTGTTTTTT	CASRNPTGSLNEKLFF
.	TRBJ2-1	TRBD2	TRBV15	TGTGCCACCAGCAGAGATACTAGCGGGAGCAATGAGCAGTTCTTC	CATSRDTSGSNEQFF
.	TRBJ1-2	.	TRBV6-2/TRBV6-3	TGTGCCAGCAGTTACGGGCCTCGGAATGGCTACACCTTC	CASSYGPRNGYTF
.	TRBJ2-1	TRBD1	TRBV11-2	TGTGCCAGCAGCTTAGTACAGGGGATATCCTACAATGAGCAGTTCTTC	CASSLVQGISYNEQFF
.	TRBJ2-7	TRBD2	TRBV5-1	TGCGCCAGCAGCTTGGCGTCGGGGGGCTACGAGCAGTACTTC	CASSLASGGYEQYF
many	TRBJ1-1	.	TRBV20-1	TGCAGTGCTAGTAGGCTCAGGGGTTCTGAAGCTTTCTTT	CSASRLRGSEAFF
many	TRBJ1-1	TRBD1	TRBV12-3/TRBV12-4	TGTGCCAGCAGTGACACCGACAGGGCGGCTTTCTTT	CASSDTDRAAFF
many	TRBJ2-7	TRBD2	TRBV5-1	TGCGCCAGCAGCTCCGCCCTAGCGGGAGCATCTGGGGAGCAGTACTTC	CASSSALAGASGEQYF